The following is a T cell receptor (beta chain) sequence with its context. It lacks a known antigen. Per-nucleotide qualities are absent, and no much larger clonotype sits a single base away. The library was produced with the immunoSEQ multiplex PCR assay. Genomic DNA was extracted from the sorted cells, and Adaptive Biotechnologies' automated high-throughput method was used to sequence the TCR beta V, D and J regions. A two-step, bias-controlled multiplex PCR was used to amplify CDR3 regions. Amplified TCR beta libraries were sequenced on an Illumina instrument. The original methods were these. Demultiplexed reads were processed to lower amplification and sequencing bias, and the IMGT database was used to assign CDR3 sequences to gene families. ImmunoSEQ software version 2.0 was used to analyze repertoire data. Out-of-frame sequences and sequences with stop codons in the CDR3 were removed from clonotype lists. Clonotypes with a frequency below 0.01% were excluded because such clonotypes corresponded to less than one cell. Richness was calculated by dividing observed richness by input cell number, and evenness was calculated by dividing Shannon entropy by log observed richness. Repertoire diversity and similarity between time points were quantified using Simpson diversity and Morisita-Horn overlap indices. Clonotypes were grouped as dominant (>1%), sub-dominant (0.5-0.99%), low abundance (0.1-0.49%) or lowest abundance (<0.1%). A germline index was calculated as total CDR3 length minus total nucleotide additions, divided by total CDR3 length. The table was pulled from immuneACCESS by TCRdb, which kept in-frame rearrangements only. Such tables lose some clones; where checked, under half of the loss comes from unresolved V genes, and the rest has no known cause. V and J calls and clone size follow that table, whereas D and trimming were derived from the DNA. The sample data list 40,000 to 45,000 clones, and more than 75% of these were observed just once. The ten top clones hold more than 0.95% of the sample.

This sample is drawn from a study of memory CD8 T cells in hepatitis C reinfection (dated by TCRdb to the late 2010s). Some background on the complete study: Of the five donors, three spontaneously resolved two consecutive HCV infections, and two cleared a primary infection but developed chronic infection after reinfection. HCV reinfection was defined by a positive HCV RNA test following two negative tests taken at least 60 days apart. Peak reinfection samples were taken from 3 to 8 weeks after reinfection was detected. Across an HCV reinfection episode in 4 to 6 donors, the study followed the TCR beta repertoire of virus-specific CD8 T cells over time. Between about 2008 and 2012, 4 to 6 reinfection cases that had stored pre-reinfection samples were identified. In the reinfection study, participants who had previously resolved an HCV infection were followed up every 3 months. Previously published longitudinal data on tetramer+ CD8 T cell frequency were used to select the peak reinfection time point.

Broad study findings and their caveats: Because only 5 or 6 donors were included, definitive conclusions about public clonotypes linked to secondary clearance could not be reached by the study.

Reading the label with the study, this specimen's time point is: peak reinfection, 3 to 8 weeks after reinfection detection. The sorted cells were sequenced directly ex vivo, without any in vitro expansion ahead of TCR sequencing. The donors were people who inject drugs and were enrolled in Canada's Montreal Acute Hepatitis C Cohort Study (HEPCO). Total naive CD8 T cells, sorted as viable CD3+ CD8+ CD45RO-, came from two donors at all three reinfection time points as controls. Before sorting, cryopreserved peripheral blood mononuclear cells were thawed and used as the source for purifying CD8 T cells. The MACS CD8+ T cell Isolation Kit was used to enrich CD8 T cells through negative selection. Cell sorting was done on a BD FACSAria II sorter with FACSDiva software, and data were analyzed with FlowJo. Trimming leaves V shorter by 6 bases and J shorter by 2 bases, with the junction holding 4 bases beyond the gene matches. The CDR3 numbers 13 residues from cysteine through valine. Just CDR3 DNA is preserved here, 39 bases in frame from base 1. The germline V gene supplies CDR1 SNHLY and CDR2 FYNNEI.

The chain is encoded by TRBV2 joined to TRBJ2-7; 7 junctional bases match TRBD1. The receptor comes from a man between 18 and 29 years old with hepatitis C virus infection. Input material: naive CD8+ T cells sorted from blood. According to the study, the label for this sample's cell subset or site signals: total naive CD8+CD45RO- T cells. The CDR3 protein: CASRPGQTYEQYV. Read as DNA, the sequence is TGTGCCAGCAGACCGGGACAGACCTACGAGCAGTACGTC.